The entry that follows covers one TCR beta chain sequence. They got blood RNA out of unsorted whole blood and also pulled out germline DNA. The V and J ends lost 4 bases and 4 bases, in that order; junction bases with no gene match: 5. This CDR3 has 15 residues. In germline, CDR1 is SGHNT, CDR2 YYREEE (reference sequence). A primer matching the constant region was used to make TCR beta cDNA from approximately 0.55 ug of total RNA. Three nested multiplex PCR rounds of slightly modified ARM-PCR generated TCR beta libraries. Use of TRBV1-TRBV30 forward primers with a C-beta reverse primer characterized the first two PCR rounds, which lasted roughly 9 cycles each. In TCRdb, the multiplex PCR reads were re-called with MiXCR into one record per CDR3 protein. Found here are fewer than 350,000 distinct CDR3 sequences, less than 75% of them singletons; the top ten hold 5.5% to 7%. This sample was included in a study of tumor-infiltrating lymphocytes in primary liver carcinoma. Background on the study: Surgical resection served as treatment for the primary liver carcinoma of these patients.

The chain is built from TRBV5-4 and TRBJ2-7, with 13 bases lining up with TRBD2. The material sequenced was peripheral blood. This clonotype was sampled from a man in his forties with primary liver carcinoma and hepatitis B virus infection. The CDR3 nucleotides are TGTGCCAGCAGCGCCGGACTAGCGGGAGTGTACGAGCAGTACTTC. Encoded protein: CASSAGLAGVYEQYF.